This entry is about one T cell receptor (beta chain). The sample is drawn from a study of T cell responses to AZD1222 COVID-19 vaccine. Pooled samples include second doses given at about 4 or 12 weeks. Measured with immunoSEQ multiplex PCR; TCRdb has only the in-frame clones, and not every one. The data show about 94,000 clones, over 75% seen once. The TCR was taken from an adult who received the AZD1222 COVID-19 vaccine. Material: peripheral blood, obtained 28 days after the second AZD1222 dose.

The CDR3: CATKHGSVDEQYF. CDR3 nucleotide sequence: TGTGCCACCAAACATGGATCAGTCGACGAGCAGTACTTC. The chain has TRBV3-1 (or the pseudogene TRBV3-2) and TRBJ2-7, with D unclear. The length of the CDR3 is 13 residues. Germline CDR1 is LGHDT and CDR2 is YNNKEL (reference sequence). Trimming cost V 10 bases and J 5 bases, with 18 bases left between them.